This TCR beta chain was captured by sequencing in a study of blood T cell repertoires in COVID-19. The CDR3 spans 16 residues. CDR1 is MGHRA, CDR2 YSYEKL, per germline. Trimming removed 7 bases at V and 6 bases at J, with 19 bases between. This clone was seen just once. Donors in Cohort 3 counted as recovered after two negative PCRs, clearance, or symptom resolution. The repertoire was sequenced with immunoSEQ multiplex PCR; TCRdb's copy has only in-frame clones and lacks some. In the table there are about 290,000 clones, 89% of which are singletons. This chain links TRBV4-1 with TRBJ1-6; D possibly corresponds to TRBD1 (5 bases). The sequence was collected from a woman between 40 and 55 years old who had recovered from COVID-19. Input material: PBMCs or T cells enriched from blood (not recorded which). DNA for the CDR3: TGCGCCAGCACCGAGGGGAGGGCTGGGGGTAATTCACCCCTCCACTTT. This gives the protein CASTEGRAGGNSPLHF.